Listed below are T cell receptor beta chains from one sample, sequenced in a study of T cells in Graves' hyperthyroidism and ophthalmopathy. TCRdb reprocessed the multiplex PCR reads with MiXCR, giving one entry per CDR3 protein. The table has roughly 420,000 distinct CDR3 sequences, roughly 15% seen once. Input material: blood. The receptors shown here come from a woman between 18 and 29 years old with Graves' hyperthyroidism. Both conserved end residues are part of each CDR3. Fields, in order: V gene, D gene, clone size, J gene, CDR3 protein, CDR3 DNA. D genes are given only for firm matches. Part of the rows lack a size; the others show once, few, many or a class for expanded clones.

v_gene: TRBV27
d_gene: -
abundance: -
j_gene: TRBJ1-6
CDR3aa: CASSTTYSPLHF
CDR3nt: TGTGCCAGCAGTACCACATATTCACCCCTCCACTTT

v_gene: TRBV12-3/TRBV12-4
d_gene: -
abundance: many
j_gene: TRBJ1-1
CDR3aa: CASSLAGGRTEAFF
CDR3nt: TGTGCCAGCAGTTTAGCGGGGGGTCGGACTGAAGCTTTCTTT

v_gene: TRBV12-3/TRBV12-4
d_gene: TRBD1
abundance: few
j_gene: TRBJ2-5
CDR3aa: CASSHRGVGETQYF
CDR3nt: TGTGCCAGCAGTCACAGGGGCGTGGGAGAGACCCAGTACTTC

v_gene: TRBV20-1
d_gene: TRBD1
abundance: many
j_gene: TRBJ1-5
CDR3aa: CSAGSGQAYQPQHF
CDR3nt: TGCAGTGCCGGCTCGGGACAGGCATATCAGCCCCAGCATTTT

v_gene: TRBV7-9
d_gene: TRBD1
abundance: -
j_gene: TRBJ1-1
CDR3aa: CASSLYRGSDTEAFF
CDR3nt: TGTGCCAGCAGCTTATACAGGGGGTCGGACACTGAAGCTTTCTTT

v_gene: TRBV6-1
d_gene: TRBD1
abundance: once
j_gene: TRBJ1-1
CDR3aa: CASSEGTGSQAFF
CDR3nt: TGTGCCAGCAGTGAAGGGACAGGGTCTCAAGCTTTCTTT

v_gene: TRBV11-2
d_gene: -
abundance: many
j_gene: TRBJ1-2
CDR3aa: CASSVDGVYGYTF
CDR3nt: TGTGCCAGCAGCGTAGACGGCGTCTATGGCTACACCTTC

v_gene: TRBV19
d_gene: TRBD1
abundance: -
j_gene: TRBJ1-1
CDR3aa: CASSIEDRGLAFF
CDR3nt: TGTGCCAGTAGTATCGAGGACAGGGGATTGGCTTTCTTT

v_gene: TRBV28
d_gene: -
abundance: many
j_gene: TRBJ2-7
CDR3aa: CASSLSRDGSYEQYF
CDR3nt: TGTGCCAGCAGTTTATCGCGGGACGGCTCCTACGAGCAGTACTTC

v_gene: TRBV10-3
d_gene: -
abundance: many
j_gene: TRBJ2-7
CDR3aa: CAISETVYEQYF
CDR3nt: TGTGCCATCAGTGAGACGGTCTATGAGCAGTACTTC

v_gene: TRBV6-1
d_gene: TRBD2
abundance: many
j_gene: TRBJ2-1
CDR3aa: CASRRLRTSGNYNEQFF
CDR3nt: TGTGCCAGCAGAAGACTACGGACTAGCGGGAACTACAATGAGCAGTTCTTC

v_gene: TRBV20-1
d_gene: TRBD2
abundance: -
j_gene: TRBJ2-3
CDR3aa: CSALSLAGVTDTQYF
CDR3nt: TGCAGTGCTCTCTCCCTAGCGGGAGTCACAGATACGCAGTATTTT

v_gene: TRBV27
d_gene: TRBD1
abundance: -
j_gene: TRBJ1-4
CDR3aa: CASSRGQLEKLFF
CDR3nt: TGTGCCAGCTCCCGGGGACAGCTGGAAAAACTGTTTTTT

v_gene: TRBV20-1
d_gene: TRBD2
abundance: many
j_gene: TRBJ2-3
CDR3aa: CSASSLAGGADTQYF
CDR3nt: TGCAGTGCTAGTTCCCTAGCGGGAGGTGCAGATACGCAGTATTTT

v_gene: TRBV27
d_gene: -
abundance: -
j_gene: TRBJ2-1
CDR3aa: CASAWGQYNEQFF
CDR3nt: TGTGCCAGCGCCTGGGGGCAGTACAATGAGCAGTTCTTC

v_gene: TRBV20-1
d_gene: -
abundance: -
j_gene: TRBJ1-3
CDR3aa: CSAPDRTTIYF
CDR3nt: TGCAGTGCCCCTGATCGCACCACCATATATTTT